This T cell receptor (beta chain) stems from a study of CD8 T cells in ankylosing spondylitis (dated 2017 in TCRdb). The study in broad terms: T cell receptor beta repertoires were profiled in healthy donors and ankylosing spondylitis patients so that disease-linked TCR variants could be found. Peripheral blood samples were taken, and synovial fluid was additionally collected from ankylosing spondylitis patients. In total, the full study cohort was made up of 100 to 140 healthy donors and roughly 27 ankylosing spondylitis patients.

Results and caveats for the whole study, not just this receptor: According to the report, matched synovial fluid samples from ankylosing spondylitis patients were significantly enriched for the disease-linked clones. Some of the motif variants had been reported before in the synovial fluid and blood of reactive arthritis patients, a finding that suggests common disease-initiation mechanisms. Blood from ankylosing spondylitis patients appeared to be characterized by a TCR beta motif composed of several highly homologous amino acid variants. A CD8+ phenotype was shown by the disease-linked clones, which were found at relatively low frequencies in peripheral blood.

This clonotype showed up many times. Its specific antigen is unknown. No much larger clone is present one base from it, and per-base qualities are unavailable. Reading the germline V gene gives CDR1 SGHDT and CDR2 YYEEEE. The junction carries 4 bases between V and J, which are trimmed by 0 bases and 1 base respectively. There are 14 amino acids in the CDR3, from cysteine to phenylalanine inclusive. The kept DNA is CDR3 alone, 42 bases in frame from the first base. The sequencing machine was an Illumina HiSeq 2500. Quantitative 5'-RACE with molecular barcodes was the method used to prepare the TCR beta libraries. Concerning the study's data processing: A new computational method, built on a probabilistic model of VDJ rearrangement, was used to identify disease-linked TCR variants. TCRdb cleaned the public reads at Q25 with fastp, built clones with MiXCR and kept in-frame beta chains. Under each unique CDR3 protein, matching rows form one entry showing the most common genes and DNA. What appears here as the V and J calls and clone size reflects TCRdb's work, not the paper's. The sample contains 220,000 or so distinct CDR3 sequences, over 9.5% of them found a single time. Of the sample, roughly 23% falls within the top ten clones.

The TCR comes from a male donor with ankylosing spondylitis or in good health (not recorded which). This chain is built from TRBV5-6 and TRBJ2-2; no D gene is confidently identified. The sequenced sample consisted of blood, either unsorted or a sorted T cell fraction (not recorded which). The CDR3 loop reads CASSLVGNTGELFF. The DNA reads TGTGCCAGCAGCTTGGTAGGGAACACCGGGGAGCTGTTTTTT.